This T cell receptor (beta chain) was captured in a study of cytomegalovirus exposure and HLA in healthy donors. Overall study context: A later analysis reported the 90 to 150 validation repertoires used the same platform as the approximately 670 first-cohort repertoires.

The CDR3 is 15 amino acids. With V trimmed by 2 bases and J by 1 base, 6 bases remained unmatched. Looked up from germline, CDR1 is SQVTM and CDR2 is ANQGSEA. Study outcomes and limitations: Most TCR sequences showed up rarely, but some public TCRs showed up in many donors. Researchers counted 164 TCR beta chains as cytomegalovirus-associated. Testing in vitro showed a few CMV-associated chains specific for CMV antigens.

Libraries were prepared by immunoSEQ multiplex PCR; TCRdb keeps only in-frame clonotypes and omits some of them. The sample holds 250,000 or so clones, just under 90% seen once. Regarding this clone: Its antigen is undetermined.

The rearrangement joins TRBV29-1 to TRBJ1-2; 8 nucleotides agree with TRBD1. The origin of this receptor is a young man in good health and CMV-seronegative. The specimen sequenced was PBMCs. The chain's CDR3 is CSVEIRTGSNYGYTF. Here the CDR3 DNA reads TGCAGCGTTGAAATCCGGACAGGGAGTAACTATGGCTACACCTTC.